The clone carrying this TCR beta chain was seen more than once but under ten times. The antigen is not known. The sample comes from a study of T-cell memory formation after mild COVID-19. About the study: For the most part, TCR clusters were specific to one donor.

The V end lost 4 bases, the J end lost 5 bases, and 10 bases lay between the germline ends. This CDR3 region has 14 residues. The germline CDR1 and CDR2 sequences are SGDLS and YYNGEE. Study outcomes and limitations: Researchers report contracting CD4+ clones mostly in CM and EM, with CD8+ clones in EMRA.

Using its own MiXCR run on the 5' RACE reads, TCRdb lists one record per CDR3 protein. This sample has under 200,000 distinct CDR3 sequences, with less than 40% found just once. The receptor's source is an adult woman who had mild COVID-19 (a few samples of this study predate the infection). Cell type and time point are not known. The source material was PBMCs or a T cell subset sorted from them (not recorded which). The rearrangement links TRBV9 to TRBJ1-6; weak D call: TRBD1 (5 bases). CDR3 bases: TGTGCCAGCAGCCCGGGACGGAATAATTCACCCCTCCACTTT. Its translation is CASSPGRNNSPLHF.